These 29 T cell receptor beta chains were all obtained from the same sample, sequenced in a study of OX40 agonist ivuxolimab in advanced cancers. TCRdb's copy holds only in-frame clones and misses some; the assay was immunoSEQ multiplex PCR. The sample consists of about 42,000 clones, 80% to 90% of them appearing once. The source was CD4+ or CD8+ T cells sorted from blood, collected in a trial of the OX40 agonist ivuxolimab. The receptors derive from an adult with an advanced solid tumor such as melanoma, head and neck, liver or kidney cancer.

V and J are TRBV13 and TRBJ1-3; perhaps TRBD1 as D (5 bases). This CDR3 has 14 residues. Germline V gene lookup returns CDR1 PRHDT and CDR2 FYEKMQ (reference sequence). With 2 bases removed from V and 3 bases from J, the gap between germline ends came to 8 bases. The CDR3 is CASSLQDIGNTIYF. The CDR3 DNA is TGTGCCAGCAGCTTACAGGACATTGGAAACACCATATATTTT.

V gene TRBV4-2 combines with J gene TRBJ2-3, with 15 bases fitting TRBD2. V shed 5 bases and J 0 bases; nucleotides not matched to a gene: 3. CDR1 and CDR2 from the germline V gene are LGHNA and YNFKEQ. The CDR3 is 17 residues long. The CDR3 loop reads CASSYGLAGGSTDTQYF. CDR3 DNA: TGTGCCAGCAGCTACGGACTAGCGGGGGGGAGCACAGATACGCAGTATTTT.

CDR3 in DNA: TGTGCCAGCAGCTCCCGGGGGGGGGCAGAAGGCTACACCTTC. Translation: CASSSRGGAEGYTF. V and J are TRBV11-2 and TRBJ1-2; maybe TRBD1 (6 bases). Trimming stripped 4 bases from V and 8 bases from J, with 17 bases between. CDR3 size: 14 residues. Germline assignment: CDR1 SGHAT and CDR2 FQNNGV.

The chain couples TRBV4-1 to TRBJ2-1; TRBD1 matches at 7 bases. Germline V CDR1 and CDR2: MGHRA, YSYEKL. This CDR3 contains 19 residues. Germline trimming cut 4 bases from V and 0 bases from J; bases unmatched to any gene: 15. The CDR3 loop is CASSPHGQDTTFSYNEQFF. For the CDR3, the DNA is TGCGCCAGCAGCCCTCATGGACAGGACACGACATTCTCCTACAATGAGCAGTTCTTC.

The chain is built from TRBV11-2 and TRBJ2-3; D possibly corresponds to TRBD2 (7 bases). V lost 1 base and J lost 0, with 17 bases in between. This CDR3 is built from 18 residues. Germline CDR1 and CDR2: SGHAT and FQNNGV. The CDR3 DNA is TGTGCCAGCAGCTTAGGAGGGGGAGGGACCTATAGCACAGATACGCAGTATTTT. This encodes CASSLGGGGTYSTDTQYF.

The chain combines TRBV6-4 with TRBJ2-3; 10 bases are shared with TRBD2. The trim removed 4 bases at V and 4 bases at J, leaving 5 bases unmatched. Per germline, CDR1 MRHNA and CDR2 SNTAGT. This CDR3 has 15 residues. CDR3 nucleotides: TGTGCCAGCAGTGGCACTAGCGGGAACCCAGATACGCAGTATTTT. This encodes CASSGTSGNPDTQYF.

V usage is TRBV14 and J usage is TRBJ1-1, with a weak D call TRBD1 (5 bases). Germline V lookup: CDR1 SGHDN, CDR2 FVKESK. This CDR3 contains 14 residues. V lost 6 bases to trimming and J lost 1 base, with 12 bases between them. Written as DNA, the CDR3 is TGTGCCAGCAGTCGCAGACAGACGAACACTGAAGCTTTCTTT. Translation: CASSRRQTNTEAFF.

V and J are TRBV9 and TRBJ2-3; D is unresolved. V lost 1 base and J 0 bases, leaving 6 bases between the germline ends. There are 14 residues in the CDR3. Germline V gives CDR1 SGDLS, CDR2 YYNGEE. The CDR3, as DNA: TGTGCCAGCAGCGTATTTACTAGCACAGATACGCAGTATTTT. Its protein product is CASSVFTSTDTQYF.

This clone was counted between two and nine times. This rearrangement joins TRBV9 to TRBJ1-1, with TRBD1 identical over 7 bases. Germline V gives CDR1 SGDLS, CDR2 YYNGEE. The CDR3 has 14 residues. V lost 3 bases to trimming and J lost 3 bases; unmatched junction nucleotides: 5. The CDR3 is CASSGGGMDTEAFF. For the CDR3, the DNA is TGTGCCAGCAGCGGAGGGGGCATGGACACTGAAGCTTTCTTT.

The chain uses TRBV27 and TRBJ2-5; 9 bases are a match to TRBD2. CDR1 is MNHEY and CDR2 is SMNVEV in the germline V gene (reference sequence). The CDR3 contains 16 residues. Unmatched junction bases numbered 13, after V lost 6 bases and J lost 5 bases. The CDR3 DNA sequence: TGTGCCAGCAGGGGGCGGGGGGGCGTGATTTGGGAGACCCAGTACTTC. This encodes CASRGRGGVIWETQYF.

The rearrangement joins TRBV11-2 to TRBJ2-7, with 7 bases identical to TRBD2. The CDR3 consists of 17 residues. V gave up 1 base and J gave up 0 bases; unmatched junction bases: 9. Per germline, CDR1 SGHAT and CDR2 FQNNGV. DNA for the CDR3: TGTGCCAGCAGCTTAGGGTGGGAGGGAGAGCTCTCCTACGAGCAGTACTTC. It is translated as CASSLGWEGELSYEQYF.

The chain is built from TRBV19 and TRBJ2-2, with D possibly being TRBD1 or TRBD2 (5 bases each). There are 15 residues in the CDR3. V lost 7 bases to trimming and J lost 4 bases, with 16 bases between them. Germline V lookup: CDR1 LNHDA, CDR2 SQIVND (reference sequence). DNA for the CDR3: TGTGCCAGTATCGAGGGAAGGGGCTCCACCGGGGAGCTGTTTTTT. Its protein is CASIEGRGSTGELFF.

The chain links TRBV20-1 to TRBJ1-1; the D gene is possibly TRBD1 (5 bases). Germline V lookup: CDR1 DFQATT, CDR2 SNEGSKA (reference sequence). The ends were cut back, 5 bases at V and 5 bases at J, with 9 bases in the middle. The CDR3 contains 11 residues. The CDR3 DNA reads TGCAGTGCTCGGGAGGGGACTGAAGCTTTCTTT. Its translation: CSAREGTEAFF.

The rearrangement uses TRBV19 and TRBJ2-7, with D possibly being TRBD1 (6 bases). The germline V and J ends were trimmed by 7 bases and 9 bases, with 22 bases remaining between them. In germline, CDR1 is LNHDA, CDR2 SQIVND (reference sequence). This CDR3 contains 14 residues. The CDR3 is CASTSPGHRSGQYF. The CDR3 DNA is TGTGCCAGTACCTCTCCGGGACACCGTTCAGGGCAGTACTTC.

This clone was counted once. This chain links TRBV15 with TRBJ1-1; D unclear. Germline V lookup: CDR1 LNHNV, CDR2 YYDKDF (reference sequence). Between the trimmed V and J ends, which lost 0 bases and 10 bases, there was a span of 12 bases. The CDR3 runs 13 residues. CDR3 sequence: CATSREGDSPAFF. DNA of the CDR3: TGTGCCACCAGCAGAGAGGGCGACTCCCCAGCTTTCTTT. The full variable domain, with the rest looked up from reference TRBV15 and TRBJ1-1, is DAMVIQNPRYQVTQFGKPVTLSCSQTLNHNVMYWYQQKSSQAPKLLFHYYDKDFNNEADTPDNFQSRRPNTSFCFLDIRSPGLGDTAMYLCATSREGDSPAFFGQGTRLTVV.

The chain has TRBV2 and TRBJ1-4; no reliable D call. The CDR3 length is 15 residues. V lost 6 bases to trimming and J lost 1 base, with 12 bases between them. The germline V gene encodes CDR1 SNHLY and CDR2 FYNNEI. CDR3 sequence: CASSLPLETNEKLFF. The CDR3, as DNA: TGTGCCAGCAGCCTCCCCTTGGAAACTAATGAAAAACTGTTTTTT.

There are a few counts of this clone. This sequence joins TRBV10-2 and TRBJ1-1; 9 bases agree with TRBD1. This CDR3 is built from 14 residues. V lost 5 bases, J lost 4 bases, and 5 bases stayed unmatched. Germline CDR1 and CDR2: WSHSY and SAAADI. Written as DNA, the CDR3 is TGCGCCAGCAGTCCCGGGACAGGGTCCACTGAAGCTTTCTTT. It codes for CASSPGTGSTEAFF.

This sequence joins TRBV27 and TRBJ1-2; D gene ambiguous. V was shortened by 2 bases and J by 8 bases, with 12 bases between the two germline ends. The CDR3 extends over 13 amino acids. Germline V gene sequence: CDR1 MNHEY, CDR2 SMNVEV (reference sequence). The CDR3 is CASSLGGLQGYTF. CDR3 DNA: TGTGCCAGCAGTTTAGGAGGGTTACAAGGCTACACCTTC.

The CDR3 reads CASLAWDRERSPLHF. The CDR3 DNA follows: TGTGCCAGCTTAGCCTGGGACAGGGAACGTTCACCCCTCCACTTT. The chain links TRBV6-5 to TRBJ1-6; 9 nucleotides match TRBD1. The V gene's germline CDR1 is MNHEY and CDR2 SVGAGI. The CDR3 contains 15 residues. The V segment lost 8 bases and the J segment 9 bases; nucleotides outside the gene matches: 11.

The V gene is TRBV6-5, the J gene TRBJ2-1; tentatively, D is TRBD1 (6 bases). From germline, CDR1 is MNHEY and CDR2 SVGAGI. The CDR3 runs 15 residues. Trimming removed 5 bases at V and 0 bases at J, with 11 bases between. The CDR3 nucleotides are TGTGCCAGCAGTCCGGGACAAAGCTCCTACAATGAGCAGTTCTTC. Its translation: CASSPGQSSYNEQFF.

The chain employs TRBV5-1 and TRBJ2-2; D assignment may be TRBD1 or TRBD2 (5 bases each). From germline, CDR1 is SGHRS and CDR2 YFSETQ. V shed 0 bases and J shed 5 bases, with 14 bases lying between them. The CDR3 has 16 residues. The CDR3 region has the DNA TGCGCCAGCAGCTTGGTCGGGACCTCTGGGACCGGGGAGCTGTTTTTT. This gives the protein CASSLVGTSGTGELFF.

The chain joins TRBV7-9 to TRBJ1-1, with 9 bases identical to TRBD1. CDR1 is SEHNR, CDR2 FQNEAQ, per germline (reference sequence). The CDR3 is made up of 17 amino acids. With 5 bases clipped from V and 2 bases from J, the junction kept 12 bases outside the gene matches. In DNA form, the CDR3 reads TGTGCCAGCAGCCCGCCCGGGACAGGGAAGGCCAACACTGAAGCTTTCTTT. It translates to CASSPPGTGKANTEAFF.

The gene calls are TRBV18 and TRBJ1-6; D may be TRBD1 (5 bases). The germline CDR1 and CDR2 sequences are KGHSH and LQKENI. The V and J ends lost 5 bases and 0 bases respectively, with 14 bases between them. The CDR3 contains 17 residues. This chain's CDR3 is CASSARDPGSYNSPLHF. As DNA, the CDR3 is TGTGCCAGCTCAGCAAGGGACCCTGGCTCCTATAATTCACCCCTCCACTTT.

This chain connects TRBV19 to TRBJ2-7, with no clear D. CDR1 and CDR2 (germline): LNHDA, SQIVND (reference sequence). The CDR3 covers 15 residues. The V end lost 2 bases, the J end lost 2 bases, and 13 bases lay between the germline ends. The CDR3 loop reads CASSIFLGSPYEQYF. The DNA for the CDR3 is TGTGCCAGTAGTATATTTCTGGGCAGCCCCTACGAGCAGTACTTC. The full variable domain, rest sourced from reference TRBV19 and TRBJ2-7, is DGGITQSPKYLFRKEGQNVTLSCEQNLNHDAMYWYRQDPGQGLRLIYYSQIVNDFQKGDIAEGYSVSREKKESFPLTVTSAQKNPTAFYLCASSIFLGSPYEQYFGPGTRLTVT.

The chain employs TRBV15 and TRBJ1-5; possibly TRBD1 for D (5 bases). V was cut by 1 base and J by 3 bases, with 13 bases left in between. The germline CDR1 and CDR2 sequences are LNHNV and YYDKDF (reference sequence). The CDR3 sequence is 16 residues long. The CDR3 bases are TGTGCCACCAGCAGAGGGGCCTCGGGGCCCAATCAGCCCCAGCATTTT. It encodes CATSRGASGPNQPQHF.

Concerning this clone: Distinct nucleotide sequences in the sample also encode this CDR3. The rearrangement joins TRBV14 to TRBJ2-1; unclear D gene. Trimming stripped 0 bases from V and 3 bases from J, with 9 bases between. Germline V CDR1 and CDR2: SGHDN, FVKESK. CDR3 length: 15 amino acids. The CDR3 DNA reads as TGTGCCAGCAGCCAAGAAAGGATCAGCTACAATGAGCAGTTCTTC. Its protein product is CASSQERISYNEQFF. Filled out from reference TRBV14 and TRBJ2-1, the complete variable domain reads EAGVTQFPSHSVIEKGQTVTLRCDPISGHDNLYWYRRVMGKEIKFLLHFVKESKQDESGMPNNRFLAERTGGTYSTLKVQPAELEDSGVYFCASSQERISYNEQFFGPGTRLTVL.

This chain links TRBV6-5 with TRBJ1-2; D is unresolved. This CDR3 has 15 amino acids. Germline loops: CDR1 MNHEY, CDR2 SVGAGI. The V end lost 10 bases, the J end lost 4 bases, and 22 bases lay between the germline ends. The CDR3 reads CATSPGQPIFYGYTF. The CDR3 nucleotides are TGTGCCACCTCCCCGGGCCAGCCTATATTCTATGGCTACACCTTC.

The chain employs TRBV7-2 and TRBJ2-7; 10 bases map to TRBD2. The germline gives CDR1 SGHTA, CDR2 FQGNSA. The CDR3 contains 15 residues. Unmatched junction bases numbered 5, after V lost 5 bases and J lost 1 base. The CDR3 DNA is TGTGCCAGCAGCATGACTAGCGGGCTGTCCTACGAGCAGTACTTC. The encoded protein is CASSMTSGLSYEQYF.

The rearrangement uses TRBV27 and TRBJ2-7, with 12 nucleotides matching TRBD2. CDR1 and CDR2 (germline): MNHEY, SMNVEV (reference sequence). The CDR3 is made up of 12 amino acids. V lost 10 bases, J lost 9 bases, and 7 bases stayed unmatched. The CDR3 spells CATGTSGFTQYF. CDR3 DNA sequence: TGTGCCACCGGGACTAGCGGGTTCACGCAGTACTTC.